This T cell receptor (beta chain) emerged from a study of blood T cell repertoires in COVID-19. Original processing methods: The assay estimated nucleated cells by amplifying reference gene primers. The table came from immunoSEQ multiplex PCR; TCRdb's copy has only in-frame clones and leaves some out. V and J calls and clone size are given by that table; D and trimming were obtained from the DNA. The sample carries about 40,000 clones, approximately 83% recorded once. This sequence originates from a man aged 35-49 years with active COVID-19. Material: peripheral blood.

CDR3 DNA: TGTGCCATCAGTGAGTCCCAGGGTGGGGATAATTCACCCCTCCACTTT. It codes for CAISESQGGDNSPLHF. The chain recombines TRBV10-3 with TRBJ1-6, with D maybe TRBD1 (5 bases). The CDR3 covers 16 residues. Germline V gene sequence: CDR1 ENHRY, CDR2 SYGVKD. V shed 0 bases and J shed 5 bases, with 11 bases lying between them.